These 22 T cell receptor beta chains were sequenced from one sample in a study of blood T cell repertoires in COVID-19. Profiling relied on immunoSEQ multiplex PCR, and the TCRdb table lists in-frame clones only, not all of them. This sample yields some 670,000 clones, of which 90% are seen a single time; about 0.26% belongs to the top ten. The sequencing sample was made of peripheral blood. These receptors originate from a woman aged 18-35 years with acute or convalescent COVID-19.

The gene calls are TRBV6-1 and TRBJ2-7; 7 bases map to TRBD1. This CDR3 contains 16 residues. The germline gives CDR1 MNHNS, CDR2 SASEGT. V shed 3 bases and J 2 bases; nucleotides not matched to a gene: 10. CDR3 DNA sequence: TGTGCCAGCAGTGACGGGTTGACAGGGATTCCCTACGAGCAGTACTTC. Protein sequence: CASSDGLTGIPYEQYF.

The V call is TRBV3-1 (or the pseudogene TRBV3-2), the J call TRBJ2-7; 10 nucleotides align to TRBD1. The CDR3 has 15 amino acids. From germline, CDR1 is LGHDT and CDR2 YNNKEL (reference sequence). V dropped 2 bases and J dropped 4; count of bases not matched to a gene: 5. CDR3 bases: TGTGCCAGCAGCCAAACCGGGACAGGGGTGTACGAGCAGTACTTC. This encodes CASSQTGTGVYEQYF.

The chain carries TRBV28 and TRBJ2-7; 11 nucleotides match TRBD2. Germline V gene data show CDR1 as MDHEN and CDR2 as SYDVKM. This CDR3 comprises 15 residues. V lost 7 bases to trimming and J lost 5 bases; unmatched junction nucleotides: 10. The CDR3 is CASNSGGASPHEQYF. The CDR3 DNA sequence: TGTGCCAGCAATAGCGGGGGGGCCTCCCCCCACGAGCAGTACTTC.

This sequence joins TRBV27 and TRBJ2-5; D is unresolved. V gave up 3 bases and J gave up 0 bases, with 8 bases separating them. The CDR3 has 14 residues. Germline V gene data show CDR1 as MNHEY and CDR2 as SMNVEV (reference sequence). DNA of the CDR3: TGTGCCAGCAGTTTTGACGGGTACCAAGAGACCCAGTACTTC. Translation gives CASSFDGYQETQYF.

The rearrangement uses TRBV12-3 or TRBV12-4 and TRBJ1-1, with 7 bases aligning to TRBD1. V gave up 2 bases and J gave up 4 bases; unmatched junction bases: 1. The CDR3 is 13 residues long. The CDR3 DNA reads as TGTGCCAGCAGTTTACCAGGGGGCACTGAAGCTTTCTTT. Its translation: CASSLPGGTEAFF.

The chain employs TRBV19 and TRBJ1-5; D is unresolved. The V gene's germline CDR1 is LNHDA and CDR2 SQIVND (reference sequence). The V gene lost 6 bases and the J gene lost 2 bases, with 5 bases spanning the gap. This CDR3 has 12 residues. CDR3: CASRYGNQPQHF. CDR3 nucleotides: TGTGCCAGTAGGTATGGCAATCAGCCCCAGCATTTT.

This rearrangement joins TRBV5-1 to TRBJ2-4, with D maybe TRBD1 (5 bases). This CDR3 is built from 14 residues. Germline lookup yields CDR1 SGHRS and CDR2 YFSETQ. Trimming stripped 2 bases from V and 5 bases from J, with 11 bases between. CDR3 sequence reads: CASSLRWGENIQYF. The DNA for the CDR3 is TGCGCCAGCAGCTTAAGATGGGGCGAAAACATTCAGTACTTC.

The chain uses TRBV5-1 and TRBJ2-2; TRBD2 aligns across 13 bases. Germline lookup yields CDR1 SGHRS and CDR2 YFSETQ. The CDR3 runs 18 residues. Trimming at V came to 0 bases and at J to 2 bases, leaving 4 bases not matched to a gene. For the CDR3, the DNA is TGCGCCAGCAGCTTGGTGGGACTAGCGGGGATAAACACCGGGGAGCTGTTTTTT. This encodes CASSLVGLAGINTGELFF.

The rearrangement uses TRBV4-1 and TRBJ2-5; TRBD2 matches at 7 bases. Looked up from germline, CDR1 is MGHRA and CDR2 is YSYEKL. The CDR3 runs to 15 residues. J was trimmed by 1 base and V by 4 bases; bases with no gene match: 6. The CDR3 protein is CASSPRPGGQETQYF. CDR3 DNA sequence: TGCGCCAGCAGCCCCCGCCCGGGAGGCCAAGAGACCCAGTACTTC.

V gene TRBV28 combines with J gene TRBJ1-2; the D gene is possibly TRBD1 (5 bases). The CDR3 is made up of 15 amino acids. Trimming shortened V by 6 bases and J by 3 bases, and 17 bases separated the two germline ends. The germline V gene has CDR1 MDHEN and CDR2 SYDVKM. This chain's CDR3 is CASRSFGGGDYGYTF. In DNA, the CDR3 is TGTGCCAGCAGATCCTTTGGGGGAGGGGACTATGGCTACACCTTC.

The chain joins TRBV2 to TRBJ1-1; TRBD1 agrees at 7 bases. Germline CDR1 is SNHLY and CDR2 is FYNNEI. This CDR3 contains 13 residues. In DNA form, the CDR3 reads TGTGTCTACAGGGGCGTCAGTTTCACTGAAGCTTTCTTT. Translating gives CVYRGVSFTEAFF.

This clone is a singleton in its sample. In DNA form, the CDR3 reads TGTGCCTGGAGTGTACAGCCCACTGAAGCTTTCTTT. Its protein is CAWSVQPTEAFF. The chain couples TRBV30 to TRBJ1-1; D not resolved. The ends were cut back, 0 bases at V and 4 bases at J, with 6 bases in the middle. Germline loops: CDR1 GTSNPN, CDR2 SVGIG (reference sequence). The CDR3 totals 12 residues.

This chain connects TRBV5-1 to TRBJ2-7, with D possibly matching TRBD2 (6 bases). The V gene's germline CDR1 is SGHRS and CDR2 YFSETQ. V shed 5 bases and J shed 7 bases, with 10 bases lying between them. The CDR3 consists of 11 residues. CDR3 sequence (DNA): TGCGCCAGCAGAGGAGGGGAAGAGCAGTACTTC. This codes for CASRGGEEQYF. The variable domain in full, completed from reference TRBV5-1 and TRBJ2-7, reads KAGVTQTPRYLIKTRGQQVTLSCSPISGHRSVSWYQQTPGQGLQFLFEYFSETQRNKGNFPGRFSGRQFSNSRSEMNVSTLELGDSALYLCASRGGEEQYFGPGTRLTVT.

The chain links TRBV27 to TRBJ2-7; 12 positions agree with TRBD2. Germline-derived CDR1 and CDR2 are MNHEY and SMNVEV (reference sequence). The CDR3 totals 18 residues. The J segment lost 4 bases and the V segment lost 2 bases, leaving 12 bases of the junction unmatched. The CDR3 reads CASSLIQTSGGPIYEQYF. CDR3 nucleotides: TGTGCCAGCAGTTTAATCCAGACTAGCGGGGGCCCAATTTACGAGCAGTACTTC.

The rearrangement uses TRBV6-4 and TRBJ1-1; 8 positions agree with TRBD1. The CDR3 sequence is 14 residues long. Germline V gene lookup returns CDR1 MRHNA and CDR2 SNTAGT. V lost 6 bases, J lost 7 bases, and 10 bases stayed unmatched. The CDR3 bases are TGTGCCAGCAGCCCCGGACAGGGTCCTCGTGAAGCTTTCTTT. Amino acid sequence: CASSPGQGPREAFF.

Concerning this clone itself: Other DNA sequences in this specimen translate into the identical CDR3. J is TRBJ1-6 and V is TRBV5-1, with D maybe TRBD1 (5 bases). CDR3 length: 15 residues. Trimming left V 2 bases short and J 4 bases short, with 10 bases between. The V gene's germline CDR1 is SGHRS and CDR2 YFSETQ. The CDR3 sequence: CASSLEGAYNSPLHF. CDR3 coding DNA: TGCGCCAGCAGCTTAGAAGGGGCTTATAATTCACCCCTCCACTTT.

The chain recombines TRBV27 with TRBJ1-1; D remains ambiguous. Germline loops: CDR1 MNHEY, CDR2 SMNVEV (reference sequence). The CDR3 length is 12 residues. Trimming removed 8 bases at V and 0 bases at J, with 7 bases between. CDR3 residues: CASQSLNTEAFF. The CDR3 nucleotides read TGTGCCAGCCAGTCCTTGAACACTGAAGCTTTCTTT.

The chain recombines TRBV14 with TRBJ1-2, with a tentative D call TRBD1 (6 bases). CDR1 SGHDN and CDR2 FVKESK come from the germline V gene. V lost 1 base and J 4 bases, leaving 16 bases between the germline ends. The CDR3 extends over 16 amino acids. The CDR3 spells CASSQARRTGPYGYTF. CDR3 nucleotides: TGTGCCAGCAGCCAAGCTCGTCGTACAGGGCCCTATGGCTACACCTTC.

The sample holds a few counts of this clone. The chain carries TRBV5-5 and TRBJ1-5, with D unresolved. The germline V gene has CDR1 SGHKS and CDR2 YYEKEE (reference sequence). The V end lost 1 base, the J end lost 4 bases, and 12 bases lay between the germline ends. This CDR3 has 15 residues. The CDR3 sequence: CASSLRVSGNQPQHF. DNA of the CDR3: TGTGCCAGCAGCTTGCGGGTCTCTGGGAATCAGCCCCAGCATTTT.

This sequence joins TRBV6-6 and TRBJ1-4; TRBD1 agrees at 8 bases. The CDR3 extends over 13 amino acids. The trim removed 6 bases at V and 8 bases at J, leaving 5 bases unmatched. Per the germline V gene, CDR1 is MNHNY and CDR2 is SVGAGI (reference sequence). The DNA for the CDR3 is TGTGCCAGCAGGCAGGGGGCGAGCGAAAAACTGTTTTTT. Amino acid sequence: CASRQGASEKLFF.

The CDR3 region is CASSVGIPARGYTF. DNA of the CDR3: TGTGCCAGCAGCGTAGGAATCCCGGCGCGGGGCTACACCTTC. The chain links TRBV9 to TRBJ1-2, with D hard to call. This CDR3 has 14 residues. Germline lookup yields CDR1 SGDLS and CDR2 YYNGEE. V was trimmed by 0 bases and J by 8 bases, leaving 14 bases between them.

The chain combines TRBV9 with TRBJ1-3, with 8 bases aligning to TRBD1. CDR1 SGDLS and CDR2 YYNGEE come from the germline V gene. The ends lost 3 bases at V and 6 bases at J; junction bases unmatched: 8. The CDR3 contains 15 residues. The CDR3 protein is CASSEWTGYENTIYF. The DNA for the CDR3 is TGTGCCAGCAGCGAATGGACAGGGTACGAAAACACCATATATTTT.